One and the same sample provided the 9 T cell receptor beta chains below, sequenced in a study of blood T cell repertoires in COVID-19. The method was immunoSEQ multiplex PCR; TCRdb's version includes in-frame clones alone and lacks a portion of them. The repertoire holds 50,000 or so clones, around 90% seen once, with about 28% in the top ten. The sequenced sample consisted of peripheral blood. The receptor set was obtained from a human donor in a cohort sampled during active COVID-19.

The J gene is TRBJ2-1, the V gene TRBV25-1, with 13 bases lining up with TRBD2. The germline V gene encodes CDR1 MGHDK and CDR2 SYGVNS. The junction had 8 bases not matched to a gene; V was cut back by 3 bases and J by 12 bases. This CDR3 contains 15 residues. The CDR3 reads CASSEGLAGTGRQFF. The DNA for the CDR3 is TGTGCCAGCAGTGAGGGACTAGCGGGGACCGGCCGGCAGTTCTTC. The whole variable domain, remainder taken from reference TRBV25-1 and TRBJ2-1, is EADIYQTPRYLVIGTGKKITLECSQTMGHDKMYWYQQDPGMELHLIHYSYGVNSTEKGDLSSESTVSRIRTEHFPLTLESARPSHTSQYLCASSEGLAGTGRQFFGPGTRLTVL.

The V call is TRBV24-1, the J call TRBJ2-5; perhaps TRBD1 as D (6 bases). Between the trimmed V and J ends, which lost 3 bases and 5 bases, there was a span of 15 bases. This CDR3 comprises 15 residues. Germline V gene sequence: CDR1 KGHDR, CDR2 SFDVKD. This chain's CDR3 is CATSDPTTRGETQYF. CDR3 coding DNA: TGTGCCACCAGTGATCCTACTACTAGGGGGGAGACCCAGTACTTC.

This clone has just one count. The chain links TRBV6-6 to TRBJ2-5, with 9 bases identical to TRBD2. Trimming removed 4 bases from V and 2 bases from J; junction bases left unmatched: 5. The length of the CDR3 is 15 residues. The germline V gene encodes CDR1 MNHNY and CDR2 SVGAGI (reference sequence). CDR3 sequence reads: CASSSSGDPQETQYF. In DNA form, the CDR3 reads TGTGCCAGCAGTTCTAGCGGGGACCCGCAAGAGACCCAGTACTTC.

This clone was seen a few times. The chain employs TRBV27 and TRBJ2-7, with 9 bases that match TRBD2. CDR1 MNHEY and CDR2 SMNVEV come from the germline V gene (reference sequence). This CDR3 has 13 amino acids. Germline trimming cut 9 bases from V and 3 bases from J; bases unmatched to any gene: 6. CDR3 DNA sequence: TGTGCCAGGACGACTAGCGGAAACTACGAGCAGTACGTC. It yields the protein CARTTSGNYEQYV.

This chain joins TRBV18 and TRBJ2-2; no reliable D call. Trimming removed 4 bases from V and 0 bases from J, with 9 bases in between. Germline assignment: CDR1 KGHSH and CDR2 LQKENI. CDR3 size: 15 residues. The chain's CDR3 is CASSLDNSNTGELFF. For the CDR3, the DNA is TGTGCCAGCTCACTTGACAATTCGAACACCGGGGAGCTGTTTTTT.

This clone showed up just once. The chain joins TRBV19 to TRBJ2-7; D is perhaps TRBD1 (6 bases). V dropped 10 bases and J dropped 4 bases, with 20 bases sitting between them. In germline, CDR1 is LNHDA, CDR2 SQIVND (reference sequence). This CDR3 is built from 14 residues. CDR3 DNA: TGTGCCACCGACCGAGGGGGAGATACTTACGAGCAGTACTTC. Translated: CATDRGGDTYEQYF.

CDR3 in amino acids: CASSPGTSADTQYF. CDR3 sequence (DNA): TGCGCCAGCAGTCCCGGGACTAGTGCAGATACGCAGTATTTT. The chain recombines TRBV10-1 with TRBJ2-3; 8 nucleotides agree with TRBD2. This CDR3 has 14 residues. Trimming removed 5 bases from V and 4 bases from J; junction bases left unmatched: 5. Germline V lookup: CDR1 WNHNN, CDR2 SYGVQD (reference sequence).

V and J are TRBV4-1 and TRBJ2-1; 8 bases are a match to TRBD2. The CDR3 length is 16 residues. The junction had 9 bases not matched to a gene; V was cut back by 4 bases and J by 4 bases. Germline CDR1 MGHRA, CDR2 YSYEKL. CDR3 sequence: CASSRRTSGTYNEQFF. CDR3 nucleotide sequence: TGCGCCAGCAGCCGCCGTACTAGCGGCACTTACAATGAGCAGTTCTTC.

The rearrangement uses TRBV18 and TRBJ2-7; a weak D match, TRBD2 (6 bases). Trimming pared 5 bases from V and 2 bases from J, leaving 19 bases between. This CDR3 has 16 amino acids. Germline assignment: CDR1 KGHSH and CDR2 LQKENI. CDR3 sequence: CASSRSVGGVAYEQYF. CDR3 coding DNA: TGTGCCAGCTCAAGATCGGTGGGGGGTGTCGCCTACGAGCAGTACTTC.